This T cell receptor beta chain was captured in a study of T cells after yellow fever vaccination. UMIs and a universal primer site were added when TCR cDNA was made by 5'RACE template switching. TCRdb redid the calling of the 5' RACE reads with MiXCR, one entry per CDR3 protein. The sample shows approximately 550,000 distinct CDR3 sequences, roughly a fifth of them seen only once. The CDR3 length is 14 residues. CDR1 is MNHEY, CDR2 SMNVEV, per germline (reference sequence). V lost 7 bases, J lost 3 bases, and 8 bases stayed unmatched. Study-wide points: Researchers noted that a small share of clonotypes showed up in both CD4 and CD8 compartments. The study found a weaker secondary response that peaked faster, day 5 versus 15.

Remarks on this clonotype: Its specificity is not known.

This receptor was obtained from a man under 40 who received the YFV17D yellow fever vaccine. The chain is built from TRBV27 and TRBJ1-1; 7 positions agree with TRBD1. The sample in question was PBMCs, obtained 15 days after the yellow fever booster vaccination. In DNA, the CDR3 is TGTGCCAGCAACAACAGGGGAGCGCACACTGAAGCTTTCTTT. Encoded protein: CASNNRGAHTEAFF.